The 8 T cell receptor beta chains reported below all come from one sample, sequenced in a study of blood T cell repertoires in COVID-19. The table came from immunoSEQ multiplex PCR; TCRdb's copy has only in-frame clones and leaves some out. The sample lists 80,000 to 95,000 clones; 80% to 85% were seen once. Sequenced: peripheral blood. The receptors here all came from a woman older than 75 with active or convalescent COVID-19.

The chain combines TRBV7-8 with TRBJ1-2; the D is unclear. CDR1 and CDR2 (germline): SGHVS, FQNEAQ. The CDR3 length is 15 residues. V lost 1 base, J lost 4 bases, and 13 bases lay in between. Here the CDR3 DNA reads TGTGCCAGCAGCTTAGGGTTTGGGAGATCCTATGGCTACACCTTC. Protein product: CASSLGFGRSYGYTF.

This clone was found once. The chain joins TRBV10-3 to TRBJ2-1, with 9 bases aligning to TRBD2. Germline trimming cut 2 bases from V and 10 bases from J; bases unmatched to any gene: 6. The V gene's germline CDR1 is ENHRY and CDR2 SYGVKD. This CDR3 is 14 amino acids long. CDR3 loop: CAISEGGGALEQFF. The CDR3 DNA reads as TGTGCCATCAGTGAGGGCGGGGGGGCACTGGAGCAGTTCTTC.

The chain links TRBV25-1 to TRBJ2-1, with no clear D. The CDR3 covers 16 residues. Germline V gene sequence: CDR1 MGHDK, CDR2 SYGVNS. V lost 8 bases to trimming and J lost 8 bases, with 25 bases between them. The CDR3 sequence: CASSSIGFRVADEQFF. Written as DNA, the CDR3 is TGTGCCAGCTCATCTATTGGCTTTCGCGTCGCGGATGAGCAGTTCTTC.

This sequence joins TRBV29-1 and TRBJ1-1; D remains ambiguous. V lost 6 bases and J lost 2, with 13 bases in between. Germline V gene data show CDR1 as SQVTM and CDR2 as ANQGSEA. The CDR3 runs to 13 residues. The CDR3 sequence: CSVGPAGNTEAFF. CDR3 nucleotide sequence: TGCAGCGTCGGGCCAGCGGGAAACACTGAAGCTTTCTTT.

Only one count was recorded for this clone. This CDR3 reads CASSRGTSGTYEQYF. Written as DNA, the CDR3 is TGTGCCAGCTCACGTGGGACTAGTGGCACCTACGAGCAGTACTTC. The chain links TRBV18 to TRBJ2-7; 8 bases align to TRBD2. The trim removed 4 bases at V and 2 bases at J, leaving 7 bases unmatched. The CDR3 has 15 residues. The germline gives CDR1 KGHSH, CDR2 LQKENI.

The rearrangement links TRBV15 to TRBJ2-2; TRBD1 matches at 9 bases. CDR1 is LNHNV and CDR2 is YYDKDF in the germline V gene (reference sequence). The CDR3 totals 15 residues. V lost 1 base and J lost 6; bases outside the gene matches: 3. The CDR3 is CATSRGGQGPGELFF. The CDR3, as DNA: TGTGCCACCAGCAGAGGGGGACAGGGCCCCGGGGAGCTGTTTTTT.

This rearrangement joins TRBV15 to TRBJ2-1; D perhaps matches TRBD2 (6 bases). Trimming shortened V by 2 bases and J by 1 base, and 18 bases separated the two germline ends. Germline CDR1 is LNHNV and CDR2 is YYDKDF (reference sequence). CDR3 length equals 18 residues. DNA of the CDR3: TGTGCCACCAGCAGAAGAAGCGGGCCCCCGGAGTCCTACAATGAGCAGTTCTTC. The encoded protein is CATSRRSGPPESYNEQFF.

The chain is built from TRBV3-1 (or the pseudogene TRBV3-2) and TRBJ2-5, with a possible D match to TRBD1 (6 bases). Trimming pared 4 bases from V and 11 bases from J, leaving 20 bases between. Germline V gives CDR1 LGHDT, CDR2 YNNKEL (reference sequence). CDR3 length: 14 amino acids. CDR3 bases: TGTGCCAGCAGCCGTCCAGAGGCCAAACAGGGACAGTACTTC. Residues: CASSRPEAKQGQYF.